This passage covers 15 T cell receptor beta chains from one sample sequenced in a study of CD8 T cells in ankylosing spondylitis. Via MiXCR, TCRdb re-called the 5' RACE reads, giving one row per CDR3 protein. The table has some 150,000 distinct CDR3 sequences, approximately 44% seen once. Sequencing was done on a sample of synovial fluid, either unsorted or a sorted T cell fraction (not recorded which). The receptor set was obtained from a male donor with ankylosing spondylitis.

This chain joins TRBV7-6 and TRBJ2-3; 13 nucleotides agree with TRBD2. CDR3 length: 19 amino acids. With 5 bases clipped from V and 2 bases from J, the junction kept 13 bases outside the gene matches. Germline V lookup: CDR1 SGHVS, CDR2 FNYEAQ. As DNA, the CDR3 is TGTGCCAGCAGCCGAGGGACTAGCGGGACCATTAAATACACAGATACGCAGTATTTT. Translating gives CASSRGTSGTIKYTDTQYF.

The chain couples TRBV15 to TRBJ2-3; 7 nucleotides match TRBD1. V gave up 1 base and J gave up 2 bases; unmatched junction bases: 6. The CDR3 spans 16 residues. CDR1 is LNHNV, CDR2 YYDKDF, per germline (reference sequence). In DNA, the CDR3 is TGTGCCACCAGCAGAGGGGACAGTTTGTCCACAGATACGCAGTATTTT. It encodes CATSRGDSLSTDTQYF. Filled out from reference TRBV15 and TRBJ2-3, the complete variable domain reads DAMVIQNPRYQVTQFGKPVTLSCSQTLNHNVMYWYQQKSSQAPKLLFHYYDKDFNNEADTPDNFQSRRPNTSFCFLDIRSPGLGDTAMYLCATSRGDSLSTDTQYFGPGTRLTVL.

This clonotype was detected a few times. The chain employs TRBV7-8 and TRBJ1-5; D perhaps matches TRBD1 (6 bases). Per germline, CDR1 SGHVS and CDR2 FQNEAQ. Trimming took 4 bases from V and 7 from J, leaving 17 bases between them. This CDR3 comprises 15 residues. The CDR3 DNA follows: TGTGCCAGCAGCTCATTACCCCCTCAGGGGCAGCCCCAGCATTTT. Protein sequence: CASSSLPPQGQPQHF.

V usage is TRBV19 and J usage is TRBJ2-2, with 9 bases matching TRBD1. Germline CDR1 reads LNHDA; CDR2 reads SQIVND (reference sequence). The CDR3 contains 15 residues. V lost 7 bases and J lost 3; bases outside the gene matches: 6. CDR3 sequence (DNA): TGTGCCAGTACCCTCGGGGACAGGGACACCGGGGAGCTGTTTTTT. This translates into CASTLGDRDTGELFF.

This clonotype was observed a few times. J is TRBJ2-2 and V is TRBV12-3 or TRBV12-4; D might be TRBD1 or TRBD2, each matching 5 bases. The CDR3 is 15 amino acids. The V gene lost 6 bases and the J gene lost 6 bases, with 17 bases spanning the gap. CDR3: CASRLNRDHPGELFF. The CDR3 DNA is TGTGCCAGCAGGCTTAATAGGGACCATCCCGGGGAGCTGTTTTTT.

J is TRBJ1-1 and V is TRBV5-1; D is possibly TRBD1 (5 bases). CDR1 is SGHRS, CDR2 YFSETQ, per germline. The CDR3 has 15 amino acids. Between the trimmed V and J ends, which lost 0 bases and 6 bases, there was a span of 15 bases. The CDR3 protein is CASSLAGGFWPEAFF. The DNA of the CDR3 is TGCGCCAGCAGCTTGGCTGGGGGATTTTGGCCTGAAGCTTTCTTT.

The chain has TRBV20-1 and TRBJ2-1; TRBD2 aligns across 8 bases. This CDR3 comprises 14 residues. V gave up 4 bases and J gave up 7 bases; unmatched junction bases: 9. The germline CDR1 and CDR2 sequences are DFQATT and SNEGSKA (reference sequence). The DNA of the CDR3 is TGCAGTGCTAACAGGGTCGCGGGAGGTAATGAGCAGTTCTTC. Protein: CSANRVAGGNEQFF.

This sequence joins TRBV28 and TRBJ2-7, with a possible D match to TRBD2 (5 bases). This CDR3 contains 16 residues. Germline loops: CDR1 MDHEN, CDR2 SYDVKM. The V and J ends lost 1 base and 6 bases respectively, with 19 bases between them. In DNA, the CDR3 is TGTGCCAGCAGTTTATTAGCACCGACCCGGACTGGCGAGCAGTACTTC. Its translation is CASSLLAPTRTGEQYF.

For the CDR3, the DNA is TGTGCCAGCAGTTTGACCGGGACAGGGGCCTACGAGCAGTACTTC. It specifies CASSLTGTGAYEQYF. This chain connects TRBV12-3 or TRBV12-4 to TRBJ2-7; TRBD1 matches at 10 bases. The CDR3 has 15 residues. The junction had 4 bases not matched to a gene; V was cut back by 3 bases and J by 2 bases.

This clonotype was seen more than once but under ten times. The CDR3 sequence is CATSDGQGWAGELFF. The CDR3 DNA reads as TGTGCCACCAGTGATGGGCAGGGATGGGCCGGGGAGCTGTTTTTT. The gene calls are TRBV24-1 and TRBJ2-2; D might be TRBD1 (5 bases). Germline CDR1 and CDR2: KGHDR and SFDVKD. The CDR3 loop spans 15 amino acids. V was shortened by 3 bases and J by 6 bases, with 13 bases between the two germline ends.

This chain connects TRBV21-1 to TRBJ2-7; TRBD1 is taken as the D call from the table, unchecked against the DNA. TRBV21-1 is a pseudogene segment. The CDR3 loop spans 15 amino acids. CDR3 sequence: CASSKRARAQGVQYF. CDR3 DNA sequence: TGTGCCAGCAGCAAAAGGGCCAGGGCCCAGGGGGTGCAGTACTTC.

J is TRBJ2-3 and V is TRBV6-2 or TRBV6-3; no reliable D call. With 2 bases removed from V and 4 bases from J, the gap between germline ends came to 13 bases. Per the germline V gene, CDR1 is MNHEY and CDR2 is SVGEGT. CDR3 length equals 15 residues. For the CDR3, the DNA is TGTGCCAGCAGTTACACCCGGAGCCCCCCAGATACGCAGTATTTT. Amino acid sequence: CASSYTRSPPDTQYF.

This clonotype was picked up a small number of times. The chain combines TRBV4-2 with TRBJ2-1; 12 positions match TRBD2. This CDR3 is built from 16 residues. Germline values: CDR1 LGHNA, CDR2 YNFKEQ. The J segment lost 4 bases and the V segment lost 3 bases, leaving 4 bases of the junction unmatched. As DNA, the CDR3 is TGTGCCAGCAGCCAGGCTAGCGGGGGGGAATACAATGAGCAGTTCTTC. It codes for CASSQASGGEYNEQFF.

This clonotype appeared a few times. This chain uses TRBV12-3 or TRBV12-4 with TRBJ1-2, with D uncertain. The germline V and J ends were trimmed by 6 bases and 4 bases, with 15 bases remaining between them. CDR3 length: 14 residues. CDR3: CASRHRRASYGYTF. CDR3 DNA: TGTGCCAGCAGACACCGGAGGGCCTCCTATGGCTACACCTTC.

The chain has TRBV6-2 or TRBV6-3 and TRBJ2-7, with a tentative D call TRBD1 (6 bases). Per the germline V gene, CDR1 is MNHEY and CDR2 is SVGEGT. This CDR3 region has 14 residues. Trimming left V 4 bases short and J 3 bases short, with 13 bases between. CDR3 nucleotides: TGTGCCAGCAGTTCCCCAGGGGACATCTACGAGCAGTACTTC. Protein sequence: CASSSPGDIYEQYF.